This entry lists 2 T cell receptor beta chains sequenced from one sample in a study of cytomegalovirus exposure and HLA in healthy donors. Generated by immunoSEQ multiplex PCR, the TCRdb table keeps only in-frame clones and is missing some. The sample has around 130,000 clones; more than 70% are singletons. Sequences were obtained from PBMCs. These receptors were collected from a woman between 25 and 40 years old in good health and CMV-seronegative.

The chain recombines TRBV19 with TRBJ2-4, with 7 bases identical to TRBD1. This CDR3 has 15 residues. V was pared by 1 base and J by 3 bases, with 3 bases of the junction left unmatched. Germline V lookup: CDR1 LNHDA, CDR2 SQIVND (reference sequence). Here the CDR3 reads CASSIGTGVKNIQYF. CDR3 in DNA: TGTGCCAGTAGTATAGGGACAGGTGTCAAAAACATTCAGTACTTC.

The CDR3 DNA is TGTGCCTGGACGACAGACAATCAGCCCCAGCATTTT. Protein product: CAWTTDNQPQHF. The rearrangement links TRBV30 to TRBJ1-5, with D perhaps matching TRBD1 (5 bases). Germline V gene lookup returns CDR1 GTSNPN and CDR2 SVGIG (reference sequence). The CDR3 contains 12 residues. Trimming left V 4 bases short and J 3 bases short, with 7 bases between.